This entry lists 8 T cell receptor beta chains sequenced from one sample in a study of blood T cell repertoires in COVID-19. Here immunoSEQ multiplex PCR was the method, and the copy in TCRdb shows in-frame clones only, minus some. The repertoire holds hundreds of thousands of clones, approximately 92% seen once, with under 3% in the top ten. Sequences were obtained from PBMCs or T cells enriched from blood (not recorded which). The receptors derive from a woman aged 18-29 years who had recovered from COVID-19.

The chain links TRBV11-2 to TRBJ2-7; 9 bases map to TRBD1. V lost 5 bases, J lost 3 bases, and 5 bases stayed unmatched. The CDR3 spans 14 residues. CDR1 SGHAT and CDR2 FQNNGV come from the germline V gene. CDR3: CASSEDRGIYEQYF. The CDR3 nucleotides read TGTGCCAGCAGCGAGGACAGGGGCATCTACGAGCAGTACTTC.

This clone has a single count. A clone one base away is much larger, so this may be a read error. The chain joins TRBV11-2 to TRBJ1-1; tentative D call: TRBD1 (5 bases). The CDR3 sequence is 13 residues long. CDR1 is SGHAT, CDR2 FQNNGV, per germline. Trimming removed 5 bases from V and 1 base from J, with 8 bases in between. The CDR3 here is CASSLQGNTEAFF. CDR3 nucleotides: TGTGCCAGCAGCCTTCAGGGGAACACTGAAGCTTTCTTT.

This clone was observed once. The chain joins TRBV7-9 to TRBJ1-5; 9 bases are a match to TRBD1. CDR3 length: 17 amino acids. The germline V gene encodes CDR1 SEHNR and CDR2 FQNEAQ (reference sequence). J gave up 0 bases and V 5 bases, and 8 bases lay outside the gene matches. CDR3 nucleotide sequence: TGTGCCAGCAGCCCCGAGGGACAGGGATCTAGCAATCAGCCCCAGCATTTT. Amino acids: CASSPEGQGSSNQPQHF.

V usage is TRBV6-5 and J usage is TRBJ2-7, with D perhaps matching TRBD1 (8 bases). CDR3 length: 15 residues. Germline loops: CDR1 MNHEY, CDR2 SVGAGI. The V end was cut by 6 bases, the J end by 2 bases, with 17 bases between. In DNA form, the CDR3 reads TGTGCCAGCAGCCTCGGACAGGGAGGGCCCTACGAGCAGTACTTC. Translation: CASSLGQGGPYEQYF.

The CDR3, as DNA: TGTGCCAGCAGCTTGGCGATGCAGGCCTACGAGCAGTACTTC. As protein: CASSLAMQAYEQYF. The rearrangement joins TRBV5-8 to TRBJ2-7; no clear D gene. Germline CDR1 is SGHTS and CDR2 is YDEGEE. This CDR3 comprises 14 residues. V dropped 0 bases and J dropped 2 bases, with 9 bases sitting between them.

The genes are TRBV7-2 and TRBJ2-5, with TRBD2 matching 12 bases. The germline V gene encodes CDR1 SGHTA and CDR2 FQGNSA. CDR3 length: 18 amino acids. Unmatched junction bases numbered 9, after V lost 2 bases and J lost 2 bases. CDR3 DNA: TGTGCCAGCAGCTTAAACTTGCTAGCGGGGGGGCAACAAGAGACCCAGTACTTC. This gives the protein CASSLNLLAGGQQETQYF.

The chain is built from TRBV5-4 and TRBJ1-2; 10 nucleotides align to TRBD1. Germline V gene lookup returns CDR1 SGHNT and CDR2 YYREEE (reference sequence). Unmatched junction bases numbered 7, after V lost 3 bases and J lost 5 bases. This CDR3 contains 15 residues. For the CDR3, the DNA is TGTGCCAGCAGCTCAGTGGGACAGGGGCCGTATGGCTACACCTTC. Protein sequence: CASSSVGQGPYGYTF. Drawing the rest from reference TRBV5-4 and TRBJ1-2, the complete variable domain is ETGVTQSPTHLIKTRGQQVTLRCSSQSGHNTVSWYQQALGQGPQFIFQYYREEENGRGNFPPRFSGLQFPNYSSELNVNALELDDSALYLCASSSVGQGPYGYTFGSGTRLTVV.

This clone was seen once. This rearrangement joins TRBV18 to TRBJ1-2; D remains ambiguous. The CDR3 has 15 residues. Germline values: CDR1 KGHSH, CDR2 LQKENI. The V end was cut by 1 base, the J end by 7 bases, with 16 bases between. The CDR3 DNA reads TGTGCCAGCTCACCACTTTATCCAGGTCCTTTTGGCTACACCTTC. Translation gives CASSPLYPGPFGYTF.